Shown below are 29 T cell receptor beta chains from a single sample sequenced in a study of shared clonotypes between healthy human individuals. TCRdb keeps only in-frame clones here, not all; method: immunoSEQ multiplex PCR. The top ten clones hold approximately 1.1% of a sample with about 1.4 million clones, more than 95% of them seen once. Sequencing used naive CD4+ T cells sorted from blood. Documented subset: CD45RA+ positively selected. The receptors stem from a man aged 25 to 40 in good health.

The genes are TRBV7-2 and TRBJ1-2; D unclear. CDR1 and CDR2 (germline): SGHTA, FQGNSA. The CDR3 loop spans 14 amino acids. Trimming left V 3 bases short and J 6 bases short, with 14 bases between. The CDR3 nucleotides are TGTGCCAGCAGCTTGAGGCAGGAGGGCAATGGCTACACCTTC. Translating gives CASSLRQEGNGYTF.

V gene TRBV9 combines with J gene TRBJ2-3; perhaps TRBD1 as D (6 bases). Germline assignment: CDR1 SGDLS and CDR2 YYNGEE. V lost 0 bases, J lost 2 bases, and 10 bases lay in between. The CDR3 is made up of 15 amino acids. The DNA for the CDR3 is TGTGCCAGCAGCGTAGGGGGACACCTCACAGATACGCAGTATTTT. Translation: CASSVGGHLTDTQYF. The variable domain in full, completed from reference TRBV9 and TRBJ2-3, reads DSGVTQTPKHLITATGQRVTLRCSPRSGDLSVYWYQQSLDQGLQFLIQYYNGEERAKGNILERFSAQQFPDLHSELNLSSLELGDSALYFCASSVGGHLTDTQYFGPGTRLTVL.

V and J are TRBV5-6 and TRBJ2-2; D is unresolved. This CDR3 has 13 amino acids. The V end was cut by 5 bases, the J end by 0 bases, with 5 bases between. In germline, CDR1 is SGHDT, CDR2 YYEEEE. The chain's CDR3 is CASRAANTGELFF. The CDR3 nucleotides are TGTGCCAGCAGGGCCGCGAACACCGGGGAGCTGTTTTTT.

This sequence joins TRBV6-5 and TRBJ2-5; D gene uncertain. Trimming shortened V by 6 bases and J by 1 base, and 15 bases separated the two germline ends. This CDR3 is 15 amino acids long. In germline, CDR1 is MNHEY, CDR2 SVGAGI. This CDR3 reads CASSPTSGPQETQYF. CDR3 DNA sequence: TGTGCCAGCAGCCCCACCTCGGGTCCCCAAGAGACCCAGTACTTC.

The chain uses TRBV18 and TRBJ2-2, with TRBD2 matching over 7 bases. Germline CDR1 reads KGHSH; CDR2 reads LQKENI. This CDR3 has 15 amino acids. V trimming: 3 bases; J trimming: 6 bases; junction bases outside the gene matches: 7. The DNA for the CDR3 is TGTGCCAGCTCACCCCCGGGAACTAGCGCCGGGGAGCTGTTTTTT. It encodes CASSPPGTSAGELFF.

The chain has TRBV15 and TRBJ2-7; D not certain. The CDR3 sequence is 14 residues long. Germline V lookup: CDR1 LNHNV, CDR2 YYDKDF (reference sequence). V gave up 0 bases and J gave up 3 bases, with 9 bases separating them. This CDR3 is CATSRDLWNYEQYF. The CDR3 nucleotides read TGTGCCACCAGCAGAGATTTGTGGAACTACGAGCAGTACTTC.

This chain uses TRBV27 with TRBJ2-2; TRBD2 aligns across 10 bases. The germline V gene encodes CDR1 MNHEY and CDR2 SMNVEV (reference sequence). The V segment lost 0 bases and the J segment 8 bases; nucleotides outside the gene matches: 9. The CDR3 is 17 residues long. CDR3: CASSLSILAGIAGELFF. Here the CDR3 DNA reads TGTGCCAGCAGTTTATCGATACTAGCGGGAATAGCAGGGGAGCTGTTTTTT.

The chain joins TRBV28 to TRBJ2-6, with TRBD2 matching 7 bases. The germline CDR1 and CDR2 sequences are MDHEN and SYDVKM. The J segment lost 2 bases and the V segment lost 7 bases, leaving 5 bases of the junction unmatched. The CDR3 totals 15 residues. The CDR3 sequence is CASTPGGTGANVLTF. The CDR3 nucleotides read TGTGCCAGCACCCCGGGGGGTACTGGGGCCAACGTCCTGACTTTC.

The chain couples TRBV2 to TRBJ1-5; D might be TRBD1 (5 bases). V was shortened by 7 bases and J by 7 bases, with 17 bases between the two germline ends. The CDR3 contains 14 residues. Germline V CDR1 and CDR2: SNHLY, FYNNEI. CDR3 in amino acids: CASKKGGTGQPQHF. CDR3 DNA: TGTGCCAGCAAAAAGGGAGGGACGGGGCAGCCCCAGCATTTT.

This clone was counted once. The chain carries TRBV7-9 and TRBJ2-2; D call uncertain. This CDR3 has 12 residues. The germline V gene has CDR1 SEHNR and CDR2 FQNEAQ (reference sequence). V lost 4 bases and J lost 6, with 6 bases in between. The CDR3 coding sequence is TGTGCCAGCAGCTGGGAATCCGGGGAGCTGTTTTTT. It encodes CASSWESGELFF.

As concerns this clone: At the DNA level, this CDR3 is encoded by other sequences in the same sample as well. The J gene is TRBJ1-1, the V gene TRBV7-9; D is uncertain. Trimming took 3 bases from V and 2 from J, leaving 4 bases between them. The CDR3 totals 12 residues. Per the germline V gene, CDR1 is SEHNR and CDR2 is FQNEAQ (reference sequence). The CDR3 sequence: CASSFPNTEAFF. CDR3 in DNA: TGTGCCAGCAGCTTTCCAAACACTGAAGCTTTCTTT.

Details on this clone: This CDR3 is also generated by other DNA sequences in the sample. The chain carries TRBV7-3 and TRBJ2-1; TRBD2 agrees at 9 bases. The CDR3 is 16 residues long. After removal of 5 bases from V and 0 bases from J, the junction contained 5 bases not matched to a gene. Germline CDR1 SGHTA, CDR2 FQGTGA. In DNA form, the CDR3 reads TGTGCCAGCAGCCTTCTAGCGGGAAGCTCCTACAATGAGCAGTTCTTC. As protein: CASSLLAGSSYNEQFF.

J is TRBJ2-1 and V is TRBV6-5; a weak D match, TRBD1 (6 bases). From germline, CDR1 is MNHEY and CDR2 SVGAGI. Trimming pared 2 bases from V and 4 bases from J, leaving 15 bases between. This CDR3 has 16 amino acids. The CDR3 here is CASSYETGPHYNEQFF. CDR3 DNA sequence: TGTGCCAGCAGTTACGAAACAGGGCCCCATTACAATGAGCAGTTCTTC.

The gene calls are TRBV7-9 and TRBJ2-1; D not resolved. The CDR3 totals 16 residues. The germline V gene encodes CDR1 SEHNR and CDR2 FQNEAQ (reference sequence). Trimming left V 1 base short and J 0 bases short, with 10 bases between. CDR3 sequence (DNA): TGTGCCAGCAGCTTAGGTCCCGGAACCTCCTACAATGAGCAGTTCTTC. Its protein product is CASSLGPGTSYNEQFF.

The gene calls are TRBV9 and TRBJ2-2, with 8 bases matching TRBD2. The CDR3 runs 18 residues. Trimming removed 0 bases from V and 1 base from J; junction bases left unmatched: 8. Germline CDR1 SGDLS, CDR2 YYNGEE. CDR3 DNA: TGTGCCAGCAGCGTAGTCCCCCTAGCGGGCCAGAACACCGGGGAGCTGTTTTTT. Encoded protein: CASSVVPLAGQNTGELFF.

This chain connects TRBV5-1 to TRBJ1-1; TRBD1 matches 8 bases. The CDR3 is 14 amino acids. CDR1 is SGHRS, CDR2 YFSETQ, per germline. V lost 5 bases, J lost 4 bases, and 7 bases stayed unmatched. This chain's CDR3 is CASRTGAVGTEAFF. The CDR3 region has the DNA TGCGCCAGCAGGACAGGGGCGGTAGGCACTGAAGCTTTCTTT.

J is TRBJ2-7 and V is TRBV29-1, with D possibly being TRBD1 or TRBD2 (5 bases each). With 6 bases removed from V and 0 bases from J, the gap between germline ends came to 18 bases. The CDR3 length is 15 residues. CDR1 and CDR2 from the germline V gene are SQVTM and ANQGSEA. CDR3 nucleotides: TGCAGCGTGCCCCTGGGGACGGTGAGCTCCTACGAGCAGTACTTC. This encodes CSVPLGTVSSYEQYF.

The genes are TRBV7-6 and TRBJ1-1, with D uncertain. Germline V gene data show CDR1 as SGHVS and CDR2 as FNYEAQ. CDR3 length: 12 residues. V lost 5 bases, J lost 8 bases, and 12 bases lay in between. The CDR3 DNA reads TGTGCCAGCAGCACGAGACCCGGGGAAGCTTTCTTT. Translating gives CASSTRPGEAFF.

The gene calls are TRBV5-5 and TRBJ2-5; D unclear. CDR1 is SGHKS, CDR2 YYEKEE, per germline (reference sequence). Deletions cut 1 base from V and 5 bases from J, with 6 bases between. The CDR3 runs 12 residues. The CDR3 loop is CASSLSSETQYF. Here the CDR3 DNA reads TGTGCCAGCAGCTTGTCGTCCGAGACCCAGTACTTC.

V usage is TRBV27 and J usage is TRBJ2-7, with 7 bases fitting TRBD1. Per germline, CDR1 MNHEY and CDR2 SMNVEV (reference sequence). The CDR3 consists of 15 residues. The junction had 10 bases not matched to a gene; V was cut back by 6 bases and J by 2 bases. CDR3 sequence: CASSRYRGPPYEQYF. Here the CDR3 DNA reads TGTGCCAGCAGCCGTTACAGGGGACCCCCCTACGAGCAGTACTTC.

V gene TRBV6-5 combines with J gene TRBJ2-2; no clear D gene. Trimming took 6 bases from V and 4 from J, leaving 9 bases between them. This CDR3 has 13 residues. The germline gives CDR1 MNHEY, CDR2 SVGAGI. In DNA form, the CDR3 reads TGTGCCAGCAGACCACTCTCCACCGGGGAGCTGTTTTTT. Translated: CASRPLSTGELFF.

This chain links TRBV27 with TRBJ2-2; 10 bases fit TRBD2. J was trimmed by 6 bases and V by 2 bases; bases with no gene match: 6. The CDR3 runs 16 residues. CDR1 is MNHEY, CDR2 SMNVEV, per germline (reference sequence). The CDR3 here is CASSLPSGSGPGELFF. The CDR3 nucleotides read TGTGCCAGCAGTTTACCTAGCGGGAGTGGGCCCGGGGAGCTGTTTTTT.

The V gene is TRBV9, the J gene TRBJ2-5; no definite D call. The CDR3 has 13 residues. The V end was cut by 4 bases, the J end by 0 bases, with 7 bases between. Germline V CDR1 and CDR2: SGDLS, YYNGEE. Here the CDR3 DNA reads TGTGCCAGCAGCCCCCACTACCAAGAGACCCAGTACTTC. This encodes CASSPHYQETQYF.

The chain carries TRBV5-1 and TRBJ2-1; D is undetermined. With 9 bases removed from V and 4 bases from J, the gap between germline ends came to 32 bases. This CDR3 comprises 19 residues. Germline values: CDR1 SGHRS, CDR2 YFSETQ. The CDR3 is CATSRSVSPYPVGYNEQFF. The CDR3 coding sequence is TGCGCCACCTCTCGGTCGGTTTCCCCCTACCCGGTGGGTTACAATGAGCAGTTCTTC.

The V and J genes are TRBV7-9 and TRBJ2-4; 7 nucleotides line up with TRBD1. The CDR3 contains 15 residues. Per the germline V gene, CDR1 is SEHNR and CDR2 is FQNEAQ (reference sequence). V shed 4 bases and J 3 bases; nucleotides not matched to a gene: 6. CDR3 sequence: CASSWTGSDKNIQYF. Written as DNA, the CDR3 is TGTGCCAGCAGCTGGACAGGTTCCGACAAAAACATTCAGTACTTC.

Comments on this clone: Additional DNA sequences in this sample encode the identical CDR3. This chain uses TRBV9 with TRBJ1-5, with D unclear. In germline, CDR1 is SGDLS, CDR2 YYNGEE. The ends were cut back, 0 bases at V and 6 bases at J, with 7 bases in the middle. There are 13 residues in the CDR3. In DNA form, the CDR3 reads TGTGCCAGCAGCGTAGATGGGAGTCAGCCCCAGCATTTT. This translates into CASSVDGSQPQHF.

The chain combines TRBV2 with TRBJ1-4, with 7 bases lining up with TRBD1. The germline V gene has CDR1 SNHLY and CDR2 FYNNEI. With 3 bases clipped from V and 5 bases from J, the junction kept 6 bases outside the gene matches. The CDR3 totals 15 residues. The CDR3 DNA reads TGTGCCAGCAGTGATGAGGGACAGAGGAATGAAAAACTGTTTTTT. Encoded protein: CASSDEGQRNEKLFF. The complete variable domain, with remaining parts taken from reference TRBV2 and TRBJ1-4, reads EPEVTQTPSHQVTQMGQEVILRCVPISNHLYFYWYRQILGQKVEFLVSFYNNEISEKSEIFDDQFSVERPDGSNFTLKIRSTKLEDSAMYFCASSDEGQRNEKLFFGSGTQLSVL.

The CDR3 reads CASSLRSGLTTDTQYF. CDR3 in DNA: TGTGCCAGCAGCTTACGATCGGGCCTGACTACAGATACGCAGTATTTT. The genes are TRBV7-6 and TRBJ2-3; the D is unclear. V dropped 2 bases and J dropped 3 bases, with 15 bases sitting between them. The CDR3 totals 16 residues. CDR1 and CDR2 (germline): SGHVS, FNYEAQ. The variable domain in full, with the rest retrieved from reference TRBV7-6 and TRBJ2-3, is GAGVSQSPRYKVTKRGQDVALRCDPISGHVSLYWYRQALGQGPEFLTYFNYEAQQDKSGLPNDRFSAERPEGSISTLTIQRTEQRDSAMYRCASSLRSGLTTDTQYFGPGTRLTVL.

V usage is TRBV6-5 and J usage is TRBJ2-5; D gene ambiguous. The CDR3 loop spans 13 amino acids. V was trimmed by 5 bases and J by 1 base, leaving 8 bases between them. The germline V gene has CDR1 MNHEY and CDR2 SVGAGI. The CDR3 DNA reads as TGTGCCAGCAGTGGACGGATCCAAGAGACCCAGTACTTC. It translates to CASSGRIQETQYF.